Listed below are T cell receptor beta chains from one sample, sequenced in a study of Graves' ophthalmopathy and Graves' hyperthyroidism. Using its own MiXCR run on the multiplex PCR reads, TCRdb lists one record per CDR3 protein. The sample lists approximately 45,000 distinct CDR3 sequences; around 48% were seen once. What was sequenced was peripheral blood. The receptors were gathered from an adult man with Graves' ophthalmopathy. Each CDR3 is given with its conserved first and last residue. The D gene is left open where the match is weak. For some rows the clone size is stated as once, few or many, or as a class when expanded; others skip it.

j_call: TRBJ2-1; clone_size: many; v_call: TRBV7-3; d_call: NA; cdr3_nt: TGTGCCAGCAGCTCGACGAGGGGCGCCTCGGGTGAGCAGTTCTTC; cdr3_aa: CASSSTRGASGEQFF
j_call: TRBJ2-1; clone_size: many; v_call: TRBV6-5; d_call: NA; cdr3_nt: TGTGCCAGCAGTTACTCGATTTGGCGCGGGGGCCACAATGAGCAGTTCTTC; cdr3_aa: CASSYSIWRGGHNEQFF
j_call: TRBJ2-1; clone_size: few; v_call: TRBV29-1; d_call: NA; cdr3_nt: TGCAGCGTCGCGGTAGCGCAGAGCTCCTACAATGAGCAGTTCTTC; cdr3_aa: CSVAVAQSSYNEQFF
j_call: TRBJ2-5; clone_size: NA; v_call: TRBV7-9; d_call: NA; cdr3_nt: TGTGCCAGCAGCTCAGTATCGGATACGCGAGGAGAGACCCAGTACTTC; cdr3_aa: CASSSVSDTRGETQYF
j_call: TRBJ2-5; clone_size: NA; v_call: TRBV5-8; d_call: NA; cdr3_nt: TGTGCCAGCAGCTTGGGCAGGGGTCAGGGGGGAGAGACCCTGTACTTT; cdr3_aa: CASSLGRGQGGETLYF
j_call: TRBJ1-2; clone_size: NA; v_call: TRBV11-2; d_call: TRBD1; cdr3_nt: TGTGCCAGCAGCTTAGATCCAGACAGGGGAGGTGGCTACACCTTC; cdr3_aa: CASSLDPDRGGGYTF
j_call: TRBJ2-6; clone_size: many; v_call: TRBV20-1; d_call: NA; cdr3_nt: TGCAGTGCTAGTGTCTCTGGGGCCAACGTCCTGACTTTC; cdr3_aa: CSASVSGANVLTF
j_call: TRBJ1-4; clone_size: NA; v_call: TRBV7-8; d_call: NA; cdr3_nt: TGTGCCAGCAGCTTAGGGCAGGGGTTTGAAAAACTGTTTTTT; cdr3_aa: CASSLGQGFEKLFF
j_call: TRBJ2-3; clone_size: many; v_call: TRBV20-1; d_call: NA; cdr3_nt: TGCAGTGCTTCCGGCGAGCGGACTAGCACAGATACGCAGTATTTT; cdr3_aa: CSASGERTSTDTQYF
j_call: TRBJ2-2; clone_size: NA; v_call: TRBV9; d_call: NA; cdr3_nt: TGTGTCAGCAGCGTAGCTGATACCACCGCGAGCACCGGGGAGCTGTTTTTT; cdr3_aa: CVSSVADTTASTGELFF
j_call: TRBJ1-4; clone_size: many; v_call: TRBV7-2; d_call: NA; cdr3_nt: TGTGCCAGCAGCCGCCAACCTGCAACTAATGAAAAACTGTTTTTT; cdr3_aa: CASSRQPATNEKLFF
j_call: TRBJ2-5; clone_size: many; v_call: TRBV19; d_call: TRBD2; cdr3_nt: TGTGCCAGTAGCGGGGGGACCCGACAAGAGACCCAGTACTTC; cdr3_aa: CASSGGTRQETQYF
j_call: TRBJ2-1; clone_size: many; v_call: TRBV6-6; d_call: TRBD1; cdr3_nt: TGTGCCAGCAGTCGGACAGGCAATGAGCAGTTCTTC; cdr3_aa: CASSRTGNEQFF
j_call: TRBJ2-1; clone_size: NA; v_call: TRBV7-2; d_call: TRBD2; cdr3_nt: TGTGCCAGCAGCTGGAGCGGGGGGCCCTACTACAATGAGCAGTTCTTC; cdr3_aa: CASSWSGGPYYNEQFF
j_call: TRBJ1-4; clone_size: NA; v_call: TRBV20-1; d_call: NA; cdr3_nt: TGCAGTGCTAGAGATCTGGGGCAGGGAGGTGAAAAGCTGTTTTTT; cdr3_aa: CSARDLGQGGEKLFF
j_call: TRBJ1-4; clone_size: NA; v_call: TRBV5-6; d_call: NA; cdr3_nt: TGTGCCAGCAGCTTGGAACAGGGTAGAGAAAAACTGTTTTTT; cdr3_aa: CASSLEQGREKLFF
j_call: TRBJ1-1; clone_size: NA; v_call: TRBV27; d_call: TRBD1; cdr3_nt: TGTGCCAGCAGTTTGGCAGGGGGCTCGACTGAAGCTTTCTTT; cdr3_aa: CASSLAGGSTEAFF
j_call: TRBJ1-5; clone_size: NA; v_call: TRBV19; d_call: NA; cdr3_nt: TGTGCCAGTAGGCCACAGGGAGGCAATCAGCCCCAGCATTTT; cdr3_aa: CASRPQGGNQPQHF
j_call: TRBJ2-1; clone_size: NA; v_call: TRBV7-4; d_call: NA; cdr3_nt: TGTGCCAGCAGCTCGGCTGATGAGCAGTTCTTC; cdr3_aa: CASSSADEQFF
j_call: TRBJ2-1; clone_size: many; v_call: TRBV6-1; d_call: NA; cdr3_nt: TGTGCCAGCAGTGAAGACGGGAGCCTCCGGCAGTTCTTC; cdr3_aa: CASSEDGSLRQFF
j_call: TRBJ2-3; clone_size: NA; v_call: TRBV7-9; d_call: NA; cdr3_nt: TGTGCCACCTATCCGGGACGCTCCACAGATACGCAGTATTTT; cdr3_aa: CATYPGRSTDTQYF
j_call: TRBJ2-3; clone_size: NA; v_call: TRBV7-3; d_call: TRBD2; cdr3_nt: TGTGCCAGCAGCGGGTGGTGGCTAGCGGGAGTGGATGAGCAGTATTTT; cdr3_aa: CASSGWWLAGVDEQYF
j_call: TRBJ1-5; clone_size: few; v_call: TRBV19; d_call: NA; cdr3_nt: TGTGCCAGTAGGCTCAGCCAGGGTAAAAGCAATCAGCCCCAGCATTTT; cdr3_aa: CASRLSQGKSNQPQHF
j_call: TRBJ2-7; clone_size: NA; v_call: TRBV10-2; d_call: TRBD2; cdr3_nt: TGCGCCAGCAGTCAGGCAACTAGCGGACACTACGAGCAGTACTTC; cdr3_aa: CASSQATSGHYEQYF
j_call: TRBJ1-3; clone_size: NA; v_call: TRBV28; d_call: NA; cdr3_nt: TGTGCCAACACCGTCCGGTCCGGAAACACCATATATTTT; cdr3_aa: CANTVRSGNTIYF
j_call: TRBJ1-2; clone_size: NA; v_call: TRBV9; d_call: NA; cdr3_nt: TGTGCCAGCAGCCCAGCGGACACGGTTGGCTACACCTTC; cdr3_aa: CASSPADTVGYTF
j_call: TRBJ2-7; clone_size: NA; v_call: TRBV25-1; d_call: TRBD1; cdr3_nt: TGTGCCACGCTGAGCGGGACAGGGTCCTACGAGCAGTACTTC; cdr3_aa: CATLSGTGSYEQYF
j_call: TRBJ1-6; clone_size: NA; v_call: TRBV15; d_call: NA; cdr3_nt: TGTGCCACCAGCAGAGCAAATTCACCCCTCCACTTT; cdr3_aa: CATSRANSPLHF
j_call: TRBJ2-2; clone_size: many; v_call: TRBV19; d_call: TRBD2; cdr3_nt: TGTGCCAGTAGTAGATCAATAGCGGGATACACCGGGGAGCTGTTTTTT; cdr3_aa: CASSRSIAGYTGELFF
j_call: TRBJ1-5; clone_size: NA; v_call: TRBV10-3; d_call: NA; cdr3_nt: TGTGCCATCAGTGGGGCGGGAAATCAGCCCCAGCATTTT; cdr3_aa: CAISGAGNQPQHF